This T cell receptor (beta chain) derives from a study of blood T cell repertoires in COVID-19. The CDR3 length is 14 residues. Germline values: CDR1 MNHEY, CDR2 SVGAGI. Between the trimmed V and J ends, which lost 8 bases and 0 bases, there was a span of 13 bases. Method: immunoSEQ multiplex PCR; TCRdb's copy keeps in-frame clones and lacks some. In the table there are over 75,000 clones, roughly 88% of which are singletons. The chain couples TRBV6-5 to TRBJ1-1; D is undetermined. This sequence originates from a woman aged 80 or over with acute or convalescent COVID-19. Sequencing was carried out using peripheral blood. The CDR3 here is CASHPSGLNTEAFF. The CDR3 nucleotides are TGTGCCAGCCACCCATCCGGGTTGAACACTGAAGCTTTCTTT.